This T cell receptor (beta chain) was found in a study of shared clonotypes between healthy human individuals. In germline, CDR1 is SEHNR, CDR2 FQNEAQ (reference sequence). V trimming: 5 bases; J trimming: 2 bases; junction bases outside the gene matches: 5. This CDR3 has 15 amino acids. The authors ran the assay at deep level. The assay was immunoSEQ multiplex PCR, and TCRdb's table has in-frame clones only and misses some. The sample yields about 1,500,000 clones, over 95% seen once. Source material: naive CD4+ T cells sorted from blood. The subset denotes: CD45RA+ positively selected. This rearrangement joins TRBV7-9 to TRBJ2-3; TRBD1 matches 9 bases. The receptor's source is a man aged 25 to 45 in good health. As DNA, the CDR3 is TGTGCCAGCAGCACCTGGACAGGGGACACAGATACGCAGTATTTT. Translation gives CASSTWTGDTDTQYF.